Listed here are 29 T cell receptor beta chains from one sample, sequenced in a study of shared clonotypes between healthy human individuals. Measured with immunoSEQ multiplex PCR; TCRdb has only the in-frame clones, and not every one. The sample yields about 2.4 million clones, over 85% seen once. Sequencing was done on a sample of naive CD4+ T cells from PBMCs. Subset defined: CD45RA+ positively selected. The source is a young man in good health. Some clones in this sample may be carry-over from other donors' samples.

The chain links TRBV6-1 to TRBJ1-2; TRBD1 agrees at 8 bases. The CDR3 length is 15 residues. Germline assignment: CDR1 MNHNS and CDR2 SASEGT. Losses at the gene ends were 4 bases for V and 8 bases for J; bases not matched to a gene: 12. The CDR3 loop reads CASSARTGHGGGYTF. DNA of the CDR3: TGTGCCAGCAGTGCTAGGACAGGGCACGGGGGCGGCTACACCTTC.

The V call is TRBV28, the J call TRBJ2-7, with 12 bases that match TRBD2. This CDR3 is 13 amino acids long. Germline CDR1 MDHEN, CDR2 SYDVKM. V trimming: 7 bases; J trimming: 9 bases; junction bases outside the gene matches: 7. The CDR3 DNA is TGTGCCAGCACCCCCAGGACTAGCGGGATGCAGTACTTC. Translating gives CASTPRTSGMQYF.

V usage is TRBV14 and J usage is TRBJ1-2, with 8 bases identical to TRBD1. There are 13 residues in the CDR3. Germline V gene sequence: CDR1 SGHDN, CDR2 FVKESK. Trimming took 7 bases from V and 2 from J; bases not matched to a gene: 3. CDR3 amino acids: CASTPGGNYGYTF. The CDR3 nucleotides read TGTGCCAGCACGCCAGGGGGCAACTATGGCTACACCTTC. Full variable domain (rest looked up from reference TRBV14 and TRBJ1-2): EAGVTQFPSHSVIEKGQTVTLRCDPISGHDNLYWYRRVMGKEIKFLLHFVKESKQDESGMPNNRFLAERTGGTYSTLKVQPAELEDSGVYFCASTPGGNYGYTFGSGTRLTVV.

The rearrangement links TRBV9 to TRBJ2-2; 9 bases are shared with TRBD2. The germline gives CDR1 SGDLS, CDR2 YYNGEE. The V and J ends lost 4 bases and 4 bases, in that order; junction bases with no gene match: 8. The CDR3 contains 16 residues. CDR3 sequence reads: CASSYSGRSGTGELFF. The CDR3 DNA reads TGTGCCAGCAGCTATAGCGGGAGATCGGGCACCGGGGAGCTGTTTTTT.

The rearrangement uses TRBV27 and TRBJ2-2; a possible D gene is TRBD1 (6 bases). This CDR3 comprises 17 residues. In germline, CDR1 is MNHEY, CDR2 SMNVEV (reference sequence). The V gene lost 1 base and the J gene lost 2 bases, with 14 bases spanning the gap. Here the CDR3 DNA reads TGTGCCAGCAGTTTATTTTCACGGACAGCAAACACCGGGGAGCTGTTTTTT. Translated, it gives CASSLFSRTANTGELFF.

This chain uses TRBV27 with TRBJ2-1; unclear D gene. V lost 2 bases to trimming and J lost 0 bases, with 17 bases between them. This CDR3 is built from 18 residues. Germline lookup yields CDR1 MNHEY and CDR2 SMNVEV (reference sequence). The chain's CDR3 is CASSLGLSSLTSYNEQFF. The DNA of the CDR3 is TGTGCCAGCAGTTTAGGTTTGAGTTCCCTCACCTCCTACAATGAGCAGTTCTTC.

In the case of this clone: This CDR3 is also generated by other DNA sequences in the sample. The chain employs TRBV5-1 and TRBJ2-1; 8 positions agree with TRBD2. The CDR3 contains 14 residues. From germline, CDR1 is SGHRS and CDR2 YFSETQ. Trimming cost V 2 bases and J 5 bases; bases outside gene matches: 3. The CDR3 region is CASSLAGAHNEQFF. Written as DNA, the CDR3 is TGCGCCAGCAGCTTAGCGGGGGCACACAATGAGCAGTTCTTC.

J is TRBJ2-7 and V is TRBV5-1; 9 bases are shared with TRBD1. V lost 5 bases and J lost 4; bases outside the gene matches: 13. The CDR3 loop spans 16 amino acids. Germline CDR1 and CDR2: SGHRS and YFSETQ. DNA of the CDR3: TGCGCCAGCAGGCACAATACCGGGACAGGGCTTTACGAGCAGTACTTC. The encoded protein is CASRHNTGTGLYEQYF.

V and J are TRBV9 and TRBJ2-7; TRBD1 aligns across 7 bases. The CDR3 runs to 13 residues. J lost 3 bases, V lost 5 bases, and 5 bases had no gene match. CDR1 is SGDLS, CDR2 YYNGEE, per germline. DNA of the CDR3: TGTGCCAGCAGTACAGGGGAATTCTACGAGCAGTACTTC. Its translation: CASSTGEFYEQYF.

The chain links TRBV6-1 to TRBJ2-7; tentatively, D is TRBD2 (7 bases). Deletions cut 2 bases from V and 0 bases from J, with 11 bases between. In germline, CDR1 is MNHNS, CDR2 SASEGT. The CDR3 runs 15 residues. The CDR3 loop reads CASSEYRDYSYEQYF. In DNA, the CDR3 is TGTGCCAGCAGTGAATACAGGGACTACTCCTACGAGCAGTACTTC.

The chain links TRBV5-1 to TRBJ1-2; the D is unclear. V was clipped by 4 bases and J by 4 bases, with 14 bases between them. This CDR3 is built from 14 residues. The V gene's germline CDR1 is SGHRS and CDR2 YFSETQ. CDR3: CASSTRSFSYGYTF. The CDR3 nucleotides read TGCGCCAGCAGCACGCGCAGTTTTAGCTATGGCTACACCTTC.

The gene calls are TRBV11-3 and TRBJ2-7; D may be TRBD2 (5 bases). The germline V gene encodes CDR1 SGHNT and CDR2 YENEEA. The CDR3 runs to 13 residues. The germline V and J ends were trimmed by 1 base and 6 bases, with 10 bases remaining between them. This CDR3 is CASSLVEGSEQYF. CDR3 sequence (DNA): TGTGCCAGCAGCTTAGTTGAGGGCTCCGAGCAGTACTTC.

The chain combines TRBV27 with TRBJ2-2, with D possibly matching TRBD2 (5 bases). Looked up from germline, CDR1 is MNHEY and CDR2 is SMNVEV (reference sequence). This CDR3 contains 15 residues. V lost 5 bases and J lost 0, with 10 bases in between. CDR3 sequence (DNA): TGTGCCAGCAGTCGACGGGATACGAACACCGGGGAGCTGTTTTTT. Encoded protein: CASSRRDTNTGELFF.

The rearrangement links TRBV29-1 to TRBJ2-5; D unresolved. The V end was cut by 4 bases, the J end by 1 base, with 10 bases between. Germline V gives CDR1 SQVTM, CDR2 ANQGSEA. CDR3 length equals 13 residues. The CDR3 sequence is CSVVETSQETQYF. The CDR3 nucleotides read TGCAGCGTTGTAGAGACAAGCCAAGAGACCCAGTACTTC.

The genes are TRBV25-1 and TRBJ1-1, with TRBD1 as a possible D gene (6 bases). Trimming took off 2 bases at V and 11 bases at J, with 15 bases between the two ends. The germline CDR1 and CDR2 sequences are MGHDK and SYGVNS. There are 13 residues in the CDR3. CDR3 bases: TGTGCCAGCAGTGAAGTAGGGGGACGAGCGGCTTTCTTT. Residues: CASSEVGGRAAFF.

V and J are TRBV7-2 and TRBJ2-1; 10 positions match TRBD2. The germline V gene encodes CDR1 SGHTA and CDR2 FQGNSA. The CDR3 has 16 amino acids. V was pared by 1 base and J by 7 bases, with 7 bases of the junction left unmatched. CDR3 sequence (DNA): TGTGCCAGCAGCTTAGATTCTAGCGGGAGATCGAATGAGCAGTTCTTC. Translated, it gives CASSLDSSGRSNEQFF.

The J gene is TRBJ2-1, the V gene TRBV7-6, with D maybe TRBD1 (6 bases). V lost 5 bases and J 6 bases, leaving 20 bases between the germline ends. CDR1 is SGHVS and CDR2 is FNYEAQ in the germline V gene. The CDR3 length is 16 residues. The CDR3 region has the DNA TGTGCCAGCAGCCGCCGAGGGGGACGGCCTGCCAATGAGCAGTTCTTC. It is translated as CASSRRGGRPANEQFF.

The rearrangement links TRBV18 to TRBJ1-2; D not certain. CDR3 length: 16 amino acids. The germline gives CDR1 KGHSH, CDR2 LQKENI. V lost 6 bases and J 5 bases, leaving 22 bases between the germline ends. The CDR3 nucleotides read TGTGCCAGCTCCCTCGGTATTCAGTACGACTCTTATGGCTACACCTTC. Protein sequence: CASSLGIQYDSYGYTF.

The chain recombines TRBV2 with TRBJ2-7, with 7 bases that match TRBD1. CDR3 length: 14 residues. Germline V gene data show CDR1 as SNHLY and CDR2 as FYNNEI. V shed 4 bases, J shed 6 bases, and the junction held 9 bases outside the gene matches. CDR3 residues: CASSASTQGSEQYF. DNA for the CDR3: TGTGCCAGCAGTGCGAGCACACAGGGGTCCGAGCAGTACTTC. Variable domain in full (rest from reference TRBV2 and TRBJ2-7): EPEVTQTPSHQVTQMGQEVILRCVPISNHLYFYWYRQILGQKVEFLVSFYNNEISEKSEIFDDQFSVERPDGSNFTLKIRSTKLEDSAMYFCASSASTQGSEQYFGPGTRLTVT.

The chain joins TRBV7-3 to TRBJ1-1; 9 bases map to TRBD1. The germline V gene encodes CDR1 SGHTA and CDR2 FQGTGA. The trim removed 5 bases at V and 0 bases at J, leaving 13 bases unmatched. CDR3 size: 18 residues. In DNA form, the CDR3 reads TGTGCCAGCAGCACACGGGACAGGGACGATAGATTGAACACTGAAGCTTTCTTT. Encoded protein: CASSTRDRDDRLNTEAFF.

CDR3 coding DNA: TGTGCCAGCAGCTTGTTAGGGGTTGGAGCTTTCTTT. Its translation is CASSLLGVGAFF. This chain links TRBV5-6 with TRBJ1-1; TRBD1 is a possible D gene (5 bases). CDR1 and CDR2 from the germline V gene are SGHDT and YYEEEE. The V gene lost 1 base and the J gene lost 10 bases, with 11 bases spanning the gap. This CDR3 spans 12 amino acids.

The chain has TRBV11-3 and TRBJ2-5; 9 bases agree with TRBD1. The CDR3 is made up of 17 amino acids. The germline gives CDR1 SGHNT, CDR2 YENEEA. The V and J ends lost 0 bases and 5 bases, in that order; junction bases with no gene match: 10. In DNA form, the CDR3 reads TGTGCCAGCAGCTTAGACTCGCCGACAGGGGGTTCGGAGACCCAGTACTTC. Translation gives CASSLDSPTGGSETQYF. The full variable domain, in which reference TRBV11-3 and TRBJ2-5 provide the parts outside the CDR3, is EAGVVQSPRYKIIEKKQPVAFWCNPISGHNTLYWYLQNLGQGPELLIRYENEEAVDDSQLPKDRFSAERLKGVDSTLKIQPAELGDSAVYLCASSLDSPTGGSETQYFGPGTRLLVL.

This clone has only a few counts. The chain is built from TRBV9 and TRBJ1-3; 9 nucleotides line up with TRBD1. CDR3 length equals 15 residues. The trim removed 3 bases at V and 0 bases at J, leaving 1 base unmatched. The germline CDR1 and CDR2 sequences are SGDLS and YYNGEE. The CDR3 loop is CASSGQGVSGNTIYF. DNA of the CDR3: TGTGCCAGCAGCGGACAGGGGGTCTCTGGAAACACCATATATTTT.

The V call is TRBV7-2, the J call TRBJ2-2, with a weak D call TRBD2 (5 bases). V lost 3 bases, J lost 8 bases, and 16 bases lay in between. The CDR3 extends over 15 amino acids. From germline, CDR1 is SGHTA and CDR2 FQGNSA. The CDR3 nucleotides read TGTGCCAGCAGCTTGTATGTGGACTTCAGGGGGGAGCTGTTTTTT. Translating it yields CASSLYVDFRGELFF.

J is TRBJ1-5 and V is TRBV28; a possible D gene is TRBD1 (6 bases). Germline assignment: CDR1 MDHEN and CDR2 SYDVKM. The CDR3 contains 21 residues. V lost 4 bases to trimming and J lost 5 bases, with 33 bases between them. Here the CDR3 reads CASSSIPAVLYFDEGDQPQHF. The CDR3, as DNA: TGTGCCAGCAGTTCCATACCGGCCGTCCTGTATTTCGACGAGGGGGATCAGCCCCAGCATTTT.

As to this clone: Other DNA sequences in this specimen translate into the identical CDR3. The chain recombines TRBV5-1 with TRBJ2-5, with 9 bases fitting TRBD1. The V and J ends lost 4 bases and 4 bases, in that order; junction bases with no gene match: 5. Germline loops: CDR1 SGHRS, CDR2 YFSETQ. The length of the CDR3 is 14 residues. The CDR3 bases are TGCGCCAGCAGCCCGGACAGGGGAGGAGAGACCCAGTACTTC. This sequence encodes CASSPDRGGETQYF. The full variable domain, with the rest looked up from reference TRBV5-1 and TRBJ2-5, is KAGVTQTPRYLIKTRGQQVTLSCSPISGHRSVSWYQQTPGQGLQFLFEYFSETQRNKGNFPGRFSGRQFSNSRSEMNVSTLELGDSALYLCASSPDRGGETQYFGPGTRLLVL.

This clone came up once. The rearrangement uses TRBV5-1 and TRBJ2-1; 7 bases match TRBD1. CDR1 is SGHRS, CDR2 YFSETQ, per germline. Trimming at V came to 3 bases and at J to 6 bases, leaving 3 bases not matched to a gene. The CDR3 runs 13 residues. The CDR3 protein is CASSSGTANEQFF. The DNA of the CDR3 is TGCGCCAGCAGCTCAGGGACAGCCAATGAGCAGTTCTTC.

The chain couples TRBV15 to TRBJ1-3; weak D call: TRBD1 (5 bases). The CDR3 covers 14 residues. Germline CDR1 and CDR2: LNHNV and YYDKDF (reference sequence). The ends were cut back, 4 bases at V and 0 bases at J, with 7 bases in the middle. CDR3 sequence reads: CATSIDSSGNTIYF. CDR3 DNA sequence: TGTGCCACCAGCATCGACAGCTCTGGAAACACCATATATTTT. The full variable domain, with the rest looked up from reference TRBV15 and TRBJ1-3, is DAMVIQNPRYQVTQFGKPVTLSCSQTLNHNVMYWYQQKSSQAPKLLFHYYDKDFNNEADTPDNFQSRRPNTSFCFLDIRSPGLGDTAMYLCATSIDSSGNTIYFGEGSWLTVV.

The V call is TRBV2, the J call TRBJ1-4, with 10 bases fitting TRBD1. The V and J ends lost 5 bases and 5 bases, in that order; junction bases with no gene match: 5. There are 15 residues in the CDR3. Germline V lookup: CDR1 SNHLY, CDR2 FYNNEI. CDR3 DNA: TGTGCCAGCAGTTTCTGGACAGGGGGGAATGAAAAACTGTTTTTT. This gives the protein CASSFWTGGNEKLFF.